This TCR beta chain was captured by sequencing in a study of PD-1 blockade in classical Hodgkin lymphoma (TCRdb year 2020). For context, the study as a whole: Nivolumab dosing was 3 mg/kg intravenously every 2 weeks, continuing until either disease progression or unacceptable toxicity. A peripheral blood immune signature of response to PD-1 blockade in classical Hodgkin lymphoma was defined using TCR beta sequencing and CyTOF.

As for this clone: The antigen this receptor binds is unknown. Nothing much larger sits one base from this clone, and base qualities are not available.

On the study overall, not on this receptor specifically: Lower diversity was observed in patients in whom nivolumab was started less than 1 year after ASCT, and these patients were excluded from later analyses so that confounding by immune reconstitution would be avoided. CD4+ but not CD8+ TCR diversity rose significantly by C4D1 (p=0.0027 vs p=0.16), most apparent in complete responders (p=0.02). The study was restricted to a single clinical trial cohort, and the causes of repertoire differences, possibly disease activity or prior therapy, were left undefined. Trial patients achieving complete response had baseline diversity similar to newly diagnosed patients, whereas partial responders and progressors had significantly lower diversity. Baseline TCR diversity was reported as lower in newly diagnosed patients than in healthy donors, and lower still in relapsed/refractory patients.

The CDR3 contains 13 residues, cysteine and phenylalanine counted. Only CDR3 DNA is held: 39 bases, read in frame from base 1. Looking up the germline V gene yields CDR1 MDHEN and CDR2 SYDVKM. V and J lose 6 bases and 1 base, and a span of 9 bases separates them. Genomic DNA was isolated using the Qiagen DNeasy kit from unsorted PBMCs as well as from negatively selected CD4+ and CD8+ fractions. TCR beta CDR3 regions were amplified by immunoSEQ multiplex PCR using primers annealing to V and J segments. A synthetic immune receptor repertoire was used to minimize amplification bias, and any residual bias was removed computationally once sequencing was done. As for the authors' bioinformatics: Custom Python scripts were used to quantify repertoire diversity as the Shannon entropy index. The unsorted, CD4+ and CD8+ repertoires were each analyzed separately, with the exception of combined analyses, where CD4+ and CD8+ sequences were merged in silico. A clone counted as expanded when the clone's frequency after treatment rose at least 2-fold relative to C1D1, and clones undetected at baseline were given a pseudocount of 0.5. Singleton clones were defined as clones with 0 or 1 copy at C1D1, and non-singleton clones were defined as clones with 2 or more copies. By matching protein sequences in sorted samples from the same patient, clones expanded in unsorted samples were annotated as CD4+, CD8+ or unknown. Diversity changes from C1D1 to C4D1 were tested in paired samples using Wilcoxon tests. TCRdb carries this immuneACCESS record with in-frame sequences only. Its versions omit some clonotypes, under half of them owing to an unresolved V gene in the studies checked, with the rest unexplained. V, J and clone size are taken as reported in that table, and D and trimming were inferred from the DNA itself. This sample gives about 29,000 clones in total; approximately 81% of them show up just once. 35% to 45% of the sample lies in the top ten.

This sample's time point label indicates: cycle 2 day 1 (C2D1) of nivolumab. Relapse after autologous stem cell transplantation had occurred in all trial patients, and cohorts A, B and C were distinguished by prior brentuximab vedotin exposure. The trial cohort was composed of over 50 patients with relapsed/refractory classical Hodgkin lymphoma, for whom complete response, partial response or progressive disease was recorded as best overall response. Single-agent nivolumab was administered to trial patients in the multi-cohort phase II CheckMate 205 trial. An independent review committee assessed best overall response by applying the 2007 International Working Group response criteria. PBMCs from the trial were collected at three points: immediately before nivolumab initiation (C1D1), and during therapy at cycle 2 day 1 and cycle 4 day 1. Peripheral blood was collected in 8 mL Vacutainer Cell Preparation Tubes, from which PBMCs were isolated by centrifugation and then cryopreserved.

The rearranged chain carries TRBV28 and TRBJ1-1; no D gene can be assigned with confidence. The source material was peripheral blood mononuclear cells (PBMCs), sampled before the second cycle of nivolumab. The TCR sequence derives from a human donor with classical Hodgkin lymphoma. The DNA sequence is TGTGCCAGCAGGAACACAGCGAACACTGAAGCTTTCTTT. Its product reads: CASRNTANTEAFF.